A selection of T cell receptor beta chains follows, all from one sample in a study of glioma-infiltrating T cells. TCRdb independently ran MiXCR on the multiplex PCR reads; one entry per CDR3 protein. The table includes over 120,000 distinct CDR3 sequences, about 39% detected once. Specimen: glioma tissue, nonneoplastic brain tissue, or PBMCs (not recorded which). The receptors derive from a human donor with low-grade glioma or glioblastoma, undergoing nonglioma brain surgery, or in good health (not recorded which). The conserved cysteine and the conserved F or W are not part of the CDR3 here. The order of the fields is V gene, clone size, CDR3 protein. A row's size may be missing; if present it is once, few, many or a size class.

TRBV6-1 | once | ASSGTTNTIY
TRBV20-1 | many | SAPNSNGRYNEQF
TRBV20-1 | - | SARRGTTSTDTQY
TRBV20-1 | - | SVGQGYGYT
TRBV7-9 | - | ASSLNFNTEAF
TRBV7-3 | - | ASSLQGGHRNEQF
TRBV6-1 | many | ASNPGGASGNTIY
TRBV7-9 | - | ASRPSNNSPLH
TRBV10-1 | few | ASSESRSGGTDTQY
TRBV6-6 | - | ASSMLGTTHQPQH
TRBV6-1 | - | ARLRDRVNLNYGYT
TRBV20-1 | many | SASAGSSYEQY
TRBV4-3 | - | ASSQGQGGEKLF
TRBV6-1 | - | ASRPGQPVAEAF
TRBV25-1 | few | ASSPFSGGTDTQY
TRBV20-1 | - | SAAPRAQPQH
TRBV4-1 | few | ASSLNPTVEAF
TRBV20-1 | - | SASKDSLQETQY
TRBV6-1 | many | ASRRGLYNTEAF
TRBV6-2/TRBV6-3 | - | ASSLATGNSNQPHH
TRBV12-3/TRBV12-4 | once | ASTLLTEAF
TRBV20-1 | - | SAPTPFGLGADTQY
TRBV15 | - | ATSRGRRGYT
TRBV20-1 | - | SALASGAQETQY
TRBV6-1 | - | ASSEALLGRSYEQH
TRBV6-6 | few | ASSYSSNQPQH
TRBV4-1 | - | ASSQDRGTVLSPLH
TRBV10-1 | few | ASSEIPTSVYNEQF
TRBV6-1 | few | ASSPGGSTEAF
TRBV7-9 | few | ASSSGLYGYT
TRBV12-3/TRBV12-4 | - | ASSAGGDQPQH
TRBV6-6 | - | ATTRAGGADTQC
TRBV6-1 | many | ASTSAGFSYEQY
TRBV6-1 | - | ASKVTSGRATDTQY
TRBV20-1 | few | SARAVRGRGEQF
TRBV29-1 | once | SVEVGGTEAF
TRBV27 | - | ASSLSPGYNSPLH